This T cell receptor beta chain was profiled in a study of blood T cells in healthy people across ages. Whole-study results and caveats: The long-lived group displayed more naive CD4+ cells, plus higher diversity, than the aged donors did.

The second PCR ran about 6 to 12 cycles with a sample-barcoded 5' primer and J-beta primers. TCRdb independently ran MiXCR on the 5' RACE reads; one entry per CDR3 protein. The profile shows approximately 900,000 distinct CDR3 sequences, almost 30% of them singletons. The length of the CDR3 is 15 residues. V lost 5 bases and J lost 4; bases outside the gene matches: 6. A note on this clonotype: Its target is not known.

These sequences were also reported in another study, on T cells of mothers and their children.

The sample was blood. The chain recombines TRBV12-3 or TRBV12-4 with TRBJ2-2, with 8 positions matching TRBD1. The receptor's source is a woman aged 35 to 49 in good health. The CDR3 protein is CASSTGTGLTGELFF. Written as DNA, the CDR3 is TGTGCCAGCAGTACCGGGACAGGCCTCACCGGGGAGCTGTTTTTT.